This is a list of T cell receptor beta chains from one sample in a study of sequential checkpoint blockade in melanoma. Repertoires were generated with immunoSEQ multiplex PCR, while TCRdb's copy carries only in-frame clones and drops some. The sample holds more than 9,500 clones, more than 65% seen once. Material: CD8+ T cells sorted from blood (inferred from file names), obtained from a patient given nivolumab and ipilimumab in sequence. These receptors originate from a human donor with melanoma. Both conserved end residues are part of each CDR3.

V: TRBV6-6
J: TRBJ2-1
CDR3: CASSYSAAYNEQFF

V: TRBV6-5
J: TRBJ1-1
CDR3: CASSPKGVNTEAFF

V: TRBV28
J: TRBJ2-1
CDR3: CASSRQGATYNEQFF

V: TRBV2
J: .
CDR3: CASLAGGPYEQYF

V: TRBV7-9
J: TRBJ1-2
CDR3: CASSSGTDYGYTF

V: TRBV7-9
J: TRBJ2-3
CDR3: CASTPPGISTDTQYF

V: TRBV5-6
J: TRBJ2-1
CDR3: CASSHGLATNEQFF

V: TRBV13
J: TRBJ1-2
CDR3: CASSSPSTGNYGYTF

V: TRBV2
J: TRBJ2-3
CDR3: CASSGAYSADTQYF

V: TRBV6-6
J: .
CDR3: CASSYGAGAPNEQYF

V: TRBV2
J: TRBJ1-4
CDR3: CASRGPLGNEKLFF

V: TRBV7-8
J: .
CDR3: CASSLRSTIYEQYF

V: TRBV7-8
J: TRBJ2-7
CDR3: CASSPGTADYEQYF

V: TRBV6-1
J: TRBJ2-1
CDR3: CASRSRSGRANEQFF

V: TRBV29-1
J: TRBJ2-7
CDR3: CSATGFTYEQYF

V: TRBV18
J: TRBJ2-7
CDR3: CASSPPTGTDEQYF

V: TRBV6-5
J: TRBJ2-7
CDR3: CASSYWTGMDYEQYF

V: TRBV6-5
J: TRBJ2-1
CDR3: CASSLSAGSSNEQFF

V: TRBV10-2
J: TRBJ2-1
CDR3: CASSESQASGYNEQFF

V: TRBV9
J: TRBJ1-1
CDR3: CASSGTGGPEAFF

V: TRBV9
J: TRBJ1-6
CDR3: CASSVGGDSPLHF

V: TRBV7-9
J: TRBJ2-3
CDR3: CASSPSGISTDTQYF

V: TRBV5-5
J: TRBJ2-7
CDR3: CASSLGGSGYEQYF

V: TRBV11-2
J: TRBJ2-1
CDR3: CASSSAGQGGNEQFF

V: TRBV30
J: TRBJ1-1
CDR3: CAWSVTGGTEAFF

V: TRBV11-3
J: TRBJ1-2
CDR3: CASSLGQFSNYGYTF

V: TRBV28
J: TRBJ2-1
CDR3: CASKAPRDNPDNEQFF

V: TRBV7-9
J: TRBJ2-2
CDR3: CASSPAGDRELFF

V: TRBV28
J: TRBJ2-5
CDR3: CASSPTGKETQYF

V: TRBV6-1
J: TRBJ2-7
CDR3: CASSEGTSGSYEQYF

V: TRBV6-5
J: TRBJ2-3
CDR3: CASSSSGGVADTQYF

V: TRBV6-4
J: TRBJ2-1
CDR3: CASSDSGGSSYNEQFF

V: TRBV5-4
J: TRBJ2-1
CDR3: CASSPRGYNEQFF

V: TRBV6-5
J: TRBJ2-1
CDR3: CASTTGTSVHNEQFF

V: TRBV7-9
J: TRBJ2-1
CDR3: CASSTSGRLMDEQFF

V: TRBV7-9
J: TRBJ2-7
CDR3: CASSPGRGGVDEQYF

V: TRBV7-8
J: TRBJ2-3
CDR3: CASSFTGRRTDTQYF

V: TRBV19
J: TRBJ2-2
CDR3: CASRADRDQWELFF

V: TRBV11-2
J: TRBJ1-2
CDR3: CASSFGGQGYYGYTF

V: TRBV28
J: TRBJ1-3
CDR3: CASSSGGDTIYF